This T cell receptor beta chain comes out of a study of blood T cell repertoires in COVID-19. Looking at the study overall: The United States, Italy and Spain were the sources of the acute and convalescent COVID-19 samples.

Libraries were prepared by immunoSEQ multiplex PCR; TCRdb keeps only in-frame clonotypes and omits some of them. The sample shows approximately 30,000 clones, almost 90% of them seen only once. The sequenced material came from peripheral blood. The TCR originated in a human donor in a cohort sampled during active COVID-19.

CDR3 residues: CASSYLGGGGYTF. CDR3 nucleotide sequence: TGTGCCAGCAGTTATTTAGGGGGCGGTGGCTACACCTTC. The chain employs TRBV6-5 and TRBJ1-2; 7 bases line up with TRBD1. The germline CDR1 and CDR2 sequences are MNHEY and SVGAGI. V lost 3 bases, J lost 7 bases, and 5 bases stayed unmatched. The CDR3 is made up of 13 amino acids.